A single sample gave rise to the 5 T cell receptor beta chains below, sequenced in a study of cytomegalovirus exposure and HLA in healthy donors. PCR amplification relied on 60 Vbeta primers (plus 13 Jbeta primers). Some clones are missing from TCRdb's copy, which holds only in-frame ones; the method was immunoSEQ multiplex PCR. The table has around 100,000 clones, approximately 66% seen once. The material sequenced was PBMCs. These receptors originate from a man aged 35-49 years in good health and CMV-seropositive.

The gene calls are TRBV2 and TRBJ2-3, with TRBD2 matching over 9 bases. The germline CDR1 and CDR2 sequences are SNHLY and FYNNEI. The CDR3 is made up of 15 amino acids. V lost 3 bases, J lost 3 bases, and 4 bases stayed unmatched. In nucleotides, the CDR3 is TGTGCCAGCAGTGATAGTAGCGGGAGTACAGATACGCAGTATTTT. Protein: CASSDSSGSTDTQYF.

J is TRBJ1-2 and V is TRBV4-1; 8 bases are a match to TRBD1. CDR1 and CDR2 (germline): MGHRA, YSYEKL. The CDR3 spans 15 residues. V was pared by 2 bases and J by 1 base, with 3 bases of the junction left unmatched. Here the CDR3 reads CASSQNRGGNYGYTF. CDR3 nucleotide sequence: TGCGCCAGCAGCCAAAACAGGGGGGGTAACTATGGCTACACCTTC.

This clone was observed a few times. DNA of the CDR3: TGCACCAGCAGCCCTCGGCGCCCGTTTGGACAGGCGGCTGCCGAGCAGTACTTC. The encoded protein is CTSSPRRPFGQAAAEQYF. This chain connects TRBV1 to TRBJ2-7; the table's D call, TRBD1, has no DNA check behind it. TRBV1 is a pseudogene segment. The CDR3 is made up of 18 amino acids.

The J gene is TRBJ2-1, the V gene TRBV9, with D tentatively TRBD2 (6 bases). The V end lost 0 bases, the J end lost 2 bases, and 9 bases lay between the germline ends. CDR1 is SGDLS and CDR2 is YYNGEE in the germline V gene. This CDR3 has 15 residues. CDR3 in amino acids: CASSVAGRTYNEQFF. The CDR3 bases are TGTGCCAGCAGCGTAGCCGGGAGAACCTACAATGAGCAGTTCTTC.

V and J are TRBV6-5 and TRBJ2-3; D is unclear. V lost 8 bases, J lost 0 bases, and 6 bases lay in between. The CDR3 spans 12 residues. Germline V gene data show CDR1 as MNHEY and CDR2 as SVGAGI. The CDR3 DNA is TGTGCCAGCCGCGGCAGCACAGATACGCAGTATTTT. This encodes CASRGSTDTQYF.